The rows below give T cell receptor beta chains drawn from one sample of a study of T cell responses to AZD1222 COVID-19 vaccine. Libraries were prepared by immunoSEQ multiplex PCR; TCRdb keeps only in-frame clonotypes and omits some of them. The table records over 70,000 clones, 88% of them present only once. The specimen was peripheral blood, collected on day 0 of MenACWY control vaccination. All receptors come from an adult in good health. Each CDR3 is given with its conserved first and last residue. The D gene is left open where the match is weak.

12 TRBJ2-3 TRBV12-3/TRBV12-4 NA CASSLMGDTQYF TGTGCCAGCAGTTTGATGGGAGATACGCAGTATTTT
14 TRBJ1-3 TRBV5-4 NA CASSLDRVGNTIYF TGTGCCAGCAGCTTGGACAGGGTTGGAAACACCATATATTTT
17 TRBJ2-3 TRBV5-5 TRBD1 CASSSGPTGGRGDTQYF TGTGCCAGCAGCTCGGGCCCTACAGGGGGCCGTGGAGATACGCAGTATTTT
13 TRBJ1-2 TRBV19 NA CASTQDRSYGYTF TGTGCCAGTACCCAAGACAGGTCCTATGGCTACACCTTC
15 TRBJ2-7 TRBV5-1 NA CASSLAVDRSYEQYF TGCGCCAGCAGCTTGGCTGTGGACAGAAGCTACGAGCAGTACTTC
12 TRBJ2-3 TRBV30 TRBD2 CAWSSGGAVEYF TGTGCCTGGTCAAGCGGGGGGGCCGTCGAATATTTT
17 TRBJ1-2 TRBV3-1/TRBV3-2 NA CASSQDAGFRTNYGYTF TGTGCCAGCAGCCAAGATGCGGGTTTTCGGACGAACTATGGCTACACCTTC
11 TRBJ2-1 TRBV28 NA CASSLSNEQFF TGTGCCAGCAGTTTATCCAATGAGCAGTTCTTC
14 TRBJ1-1 TRBV14 NA CASSQVGYSTEAFF TGTGCCAGCAGCCAAGTCGGGTATAGCACTGAAGCTTTCTTT
15 TRBJ2-1 TRBV7-8 TRBD2 CASSPGGLGRDEQFF TGTGCCAGCAGTCCGGGGGGGCTTGGCAGGGATGAGCAGTTCTTC